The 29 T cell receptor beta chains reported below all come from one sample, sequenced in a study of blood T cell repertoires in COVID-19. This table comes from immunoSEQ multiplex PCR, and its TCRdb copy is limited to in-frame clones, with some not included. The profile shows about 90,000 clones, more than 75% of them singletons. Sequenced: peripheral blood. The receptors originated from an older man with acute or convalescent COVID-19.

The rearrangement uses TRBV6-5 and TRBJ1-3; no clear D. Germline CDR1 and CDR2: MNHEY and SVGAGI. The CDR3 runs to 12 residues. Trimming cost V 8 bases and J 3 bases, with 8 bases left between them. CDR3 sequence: CASRQRGNTIYF. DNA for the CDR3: TGTGCCAGCCGTCAGCGTGGAAACACCATATATTTT.

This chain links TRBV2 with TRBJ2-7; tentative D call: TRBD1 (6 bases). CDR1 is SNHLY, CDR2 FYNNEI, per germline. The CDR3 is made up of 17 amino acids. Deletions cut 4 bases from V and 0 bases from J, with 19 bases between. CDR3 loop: CASSVREGTGTSYEQYF. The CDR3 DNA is TGTGCCAGCAGTGTCCGTGAAGGAACAGGGACCTCCTACGAGCAGTACTTC.

The CDR3 DNA follows: TGTGCCAGCTCACCCCAAACTGAAGCTTTCTTT. Protein sequence: CASSPQTEAFF. This rearrangement joins TRBV18 to TRBJ1-1, with D uncertain. Germline lookup yields CDR1 KGHSH and CDR2 LQKENI. The CDR3 runs 11 residues. Trimming removed 3 bases at V and 5 bases at J, with 4 bases between.

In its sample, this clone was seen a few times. CDR3 sequence reads: CASRRDERQPQHF. In DNA form, the CDR3 reads TGTGCCAGCCGGAGGGACGAGAGGCAGCCCCAGCATTTT. V and J are TRBV2 and TRBJ1-5; a possible D gene is TRBD1 (5 bases). Germline loops: CDR1 SNHLY, CDR2 FYNNEI. V was shortened by 8 bases and J by 7 bases, with 15 bases between the two germline ends. The CDR3 loop spans 13 amino acids. Filled out from reference TRBV2 and TRBJ1-5, the complete variable domain reads EPEVTQTPSHQVTQMGQEVILRCVPISNHLYFYWYRQILGQKVEFLVSFYNNEISEKSEIFDDQFSVERPDGSNFTLKIRSTKLEDSAMYFCASRRDERQPQHFGDGTRLSIL.

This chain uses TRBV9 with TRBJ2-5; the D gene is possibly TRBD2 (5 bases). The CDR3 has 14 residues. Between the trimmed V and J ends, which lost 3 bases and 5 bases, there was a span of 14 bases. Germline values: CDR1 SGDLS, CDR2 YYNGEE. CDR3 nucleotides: TGTGCCAGCAGCGCTCAAATCTCGGGGGAGACCCAGTACTTC. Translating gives CASSAQISGETQYF.

CDR3 coding DNA: TGTGCCAGCAGTCTCCAGCGGGGGGGCGGTGAGCAGTTCTTC. Its translation: CASSLQRGGGEQFF. The V gene is TRBV27, the J gene TRBJ2-1, with TRBD2 identical over 10 bases. CDR1 and CDR2 from the germline V gene are MNHEY and SMNVEV (reference sequence). The CDR3 totals 14 residues. Unmatched junction bases numbered 7, after V lost 5 bases and J lost 9 bases.

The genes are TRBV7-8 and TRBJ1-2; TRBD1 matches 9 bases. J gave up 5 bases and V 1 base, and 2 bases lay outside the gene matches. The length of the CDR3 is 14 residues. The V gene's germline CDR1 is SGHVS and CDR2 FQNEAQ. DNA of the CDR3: TGTGCCAGCAGCTTAGACAGGGGGCATTATGGCTACACCTTC. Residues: CASSLDRGHYGYTF.

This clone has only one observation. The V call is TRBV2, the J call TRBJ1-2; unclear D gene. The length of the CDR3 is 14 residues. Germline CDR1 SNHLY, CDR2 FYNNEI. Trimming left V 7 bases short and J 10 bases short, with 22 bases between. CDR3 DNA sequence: TGTGCCAGCAAGCCTCTGATTGGTTCCCCTACCTACACCTTC. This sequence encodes CASKPLIGSPTYTF. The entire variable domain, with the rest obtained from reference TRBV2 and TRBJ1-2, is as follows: EPEVTQTPSHQVTQMGQEVILRCVPISNHLYFYWYRQILGQKVEFLVSFYNNEISEKSEIFDDQFSVERPDGSNFTLKIRSTKLEDSAMYFCASKPLIGSPTYTFGSGTRLTVV.

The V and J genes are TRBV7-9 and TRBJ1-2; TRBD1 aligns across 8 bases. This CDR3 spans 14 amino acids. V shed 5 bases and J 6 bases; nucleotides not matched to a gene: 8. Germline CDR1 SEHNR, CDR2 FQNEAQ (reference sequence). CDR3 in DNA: TGTGCCAGCAGCGTTGGGCAGGGGGCCCATGGCTACACCTTC. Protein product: CASSVGQGAHGYTF.

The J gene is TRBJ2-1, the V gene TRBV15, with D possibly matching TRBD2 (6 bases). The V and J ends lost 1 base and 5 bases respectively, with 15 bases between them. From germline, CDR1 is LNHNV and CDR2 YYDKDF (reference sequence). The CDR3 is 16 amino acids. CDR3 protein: CATSRGGRERDNEQFF. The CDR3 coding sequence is TGTGCCACCAGCAGAGGGGGACGGGAGCGAGACAATGAGCAGTTCTTC. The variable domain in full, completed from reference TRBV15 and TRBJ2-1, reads DAMVIQNPRYQVTQFGKPVTLSCSQTLNHNVMYWYQQKSSQAPKLLFHYYDKDFNNEADTPDNFQSRRPNTSFCFLDIRSPGLGDTAMYLCATSRGGRERDNEQFFGPGTRLTVL.

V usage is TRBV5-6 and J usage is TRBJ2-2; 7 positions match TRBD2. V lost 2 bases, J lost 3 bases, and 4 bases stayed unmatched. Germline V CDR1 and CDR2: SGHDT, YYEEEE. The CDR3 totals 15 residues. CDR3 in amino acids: CASSFGDYDTGELFF. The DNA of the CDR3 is TGTGCCAGCAGCTTTGGGGACTATGACACCGGGGAGCTGTTTTTT.

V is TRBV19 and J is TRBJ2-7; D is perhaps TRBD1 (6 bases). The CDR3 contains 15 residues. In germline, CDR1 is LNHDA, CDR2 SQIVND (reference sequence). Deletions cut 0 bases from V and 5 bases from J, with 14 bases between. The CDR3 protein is CASSIDAEQGHEQYF. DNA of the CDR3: TGTGCCAGTAGTATAGATGCAGAACAGGGCCACGAGCAGTACTTC.

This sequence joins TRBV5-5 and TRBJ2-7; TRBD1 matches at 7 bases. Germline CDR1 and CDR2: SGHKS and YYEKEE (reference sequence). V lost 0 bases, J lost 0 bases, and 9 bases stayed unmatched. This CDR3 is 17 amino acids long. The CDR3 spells CASSLAHTGANSYEQYF. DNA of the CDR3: TGTGCCAGCAGCTTGGCCCACACAGGGGCGAACTCCTACGAGCAGTACTTC.

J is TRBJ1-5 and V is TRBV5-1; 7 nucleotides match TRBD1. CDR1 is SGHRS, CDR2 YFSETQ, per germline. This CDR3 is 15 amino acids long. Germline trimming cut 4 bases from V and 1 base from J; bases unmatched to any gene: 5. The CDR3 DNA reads TGCGCCAGCAGCGCGCAGGGGGGAAGCAATCAGCCCCAGCATTTT. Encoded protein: CASSAQGGSNQPQHF.

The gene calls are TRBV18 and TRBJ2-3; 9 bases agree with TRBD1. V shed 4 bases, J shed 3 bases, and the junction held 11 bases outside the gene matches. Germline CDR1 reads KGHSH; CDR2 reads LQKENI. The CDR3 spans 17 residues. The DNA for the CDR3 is TGTGCCAGCTCACTCGCCTGGACAGGGGTTGAGACAGATACGCAGTATTTT. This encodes CASSLAWTGVETDTQYF.

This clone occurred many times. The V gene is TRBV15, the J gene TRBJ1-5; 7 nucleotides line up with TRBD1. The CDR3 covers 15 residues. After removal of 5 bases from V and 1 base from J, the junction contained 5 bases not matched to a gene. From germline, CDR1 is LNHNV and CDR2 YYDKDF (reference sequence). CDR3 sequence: CATSSQGRSNQPQHF. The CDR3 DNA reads TGTGCCACCAGCTCACAGGGGAGAAGCAATCAGCCCCAGCATTTT.

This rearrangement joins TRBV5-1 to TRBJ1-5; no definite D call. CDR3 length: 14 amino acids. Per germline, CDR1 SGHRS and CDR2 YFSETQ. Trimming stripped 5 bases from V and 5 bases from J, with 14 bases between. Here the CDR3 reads CASRLTTNDQPQHF. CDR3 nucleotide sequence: TGCGCCAGCAGACTGACTACAAACGATCAGCCCCAGCATTTT.

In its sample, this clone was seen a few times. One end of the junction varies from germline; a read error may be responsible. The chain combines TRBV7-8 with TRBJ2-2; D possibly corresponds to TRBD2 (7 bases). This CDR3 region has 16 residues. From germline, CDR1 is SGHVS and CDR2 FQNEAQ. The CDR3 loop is CASTLRGGANTGELFF. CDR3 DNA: TGTGCCAGCACCTTAAGGGGGGGAGCGAACACCGGGGAGCTGTTTTTT.

The CDR3 DNA sequence: TGCGCCAGCAGCGCCCTACTAGCGGGGGGACTCACAGATACGCAGTATTTT. It specifies CASSALLAGGLTDTQYF. This rearrangement joins TRBV5-1 to TRBJ2-3; 12 bases map to TRBD2. Germline values: CDR1 SGHRS, CDR2 YFSETQ. This CDR3 contains 17 residues. V lost 4 bases, J lost 2 bases, and 8 bases stayed unmatched.

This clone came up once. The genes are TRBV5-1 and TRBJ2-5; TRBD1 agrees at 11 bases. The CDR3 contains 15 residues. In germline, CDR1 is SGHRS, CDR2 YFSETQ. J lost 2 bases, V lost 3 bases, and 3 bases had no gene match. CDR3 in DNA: TGCGCCAGCAGCTGGGGGACAGGGGGACAAGAGACCCAGTACTTC. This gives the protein CASSWGTGGQETQYF.

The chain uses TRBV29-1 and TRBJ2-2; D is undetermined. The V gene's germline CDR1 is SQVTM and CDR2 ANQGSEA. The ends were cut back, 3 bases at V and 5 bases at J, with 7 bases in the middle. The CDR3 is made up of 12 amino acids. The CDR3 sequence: CSVDSLTGELFF. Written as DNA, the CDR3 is TGCAGCGTTGATTCACTAACCGGGGAGCTGTTTTTT.

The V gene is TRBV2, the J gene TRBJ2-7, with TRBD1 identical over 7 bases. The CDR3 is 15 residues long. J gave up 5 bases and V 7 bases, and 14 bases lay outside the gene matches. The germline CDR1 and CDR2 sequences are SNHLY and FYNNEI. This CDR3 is CASTEDRLFPHEQYV. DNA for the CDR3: TGTGCCAGCACCGAGGACAGGCTTTTTCCCCACGAGCAGTACGTC.

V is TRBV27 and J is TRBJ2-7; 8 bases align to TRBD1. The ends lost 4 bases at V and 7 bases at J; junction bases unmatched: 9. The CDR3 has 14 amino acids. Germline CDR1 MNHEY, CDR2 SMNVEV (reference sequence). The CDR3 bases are TGTGCCAGCAGTTCCGGACAGGGACGGGGAGAGCAGTACGTC. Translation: CASSSGQGRGEQYV.

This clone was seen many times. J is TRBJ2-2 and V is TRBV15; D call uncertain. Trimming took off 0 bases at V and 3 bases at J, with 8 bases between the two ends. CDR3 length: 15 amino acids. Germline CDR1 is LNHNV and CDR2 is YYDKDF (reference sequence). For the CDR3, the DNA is TGTGCCACCAGCAGAGATGATGGCTACACCGGGGAGCTGTTTTTT. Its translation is CATSRDDGYTGELFF. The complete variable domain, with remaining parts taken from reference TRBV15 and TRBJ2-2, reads DAMVIQNPRYQVTQFGKPVTLSCSQTLNHNVMYWYQQKSSQAPKLLFHYYDKDFNNEADTPDNFQSRRPNTSFCFLDIRSPGLGDTAMYLCATSRDDGYTGELFFGEGSRLTVL.

CDR3 residues: CASSLGYGSSGNTIYF. CDR3 nucleotides: TGCGCCAGCAGCTTGGGGTACGGGAGCTCTGGAAACACCATATATTTT. The chain couples TRBV5-1 to TRBJ1-3; D gene ambiguous. The germline V gene encodes CDR1 SGHRS and CDR2 YFSETQ. The ends were cut back, 0 bases at V and 0 bases at J, with 10 bases in the middle. CDR3 length: 16 residues.

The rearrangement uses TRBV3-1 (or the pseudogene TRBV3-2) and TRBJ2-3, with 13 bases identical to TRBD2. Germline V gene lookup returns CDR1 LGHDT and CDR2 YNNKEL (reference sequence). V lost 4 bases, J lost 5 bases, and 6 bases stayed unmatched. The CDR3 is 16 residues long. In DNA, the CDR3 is TGTGCCAGCAGCCGGTCGGGACTAGCGGGGCGAGATACGCAGTATTTT. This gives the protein CASSRSGLAGRDTQYF.

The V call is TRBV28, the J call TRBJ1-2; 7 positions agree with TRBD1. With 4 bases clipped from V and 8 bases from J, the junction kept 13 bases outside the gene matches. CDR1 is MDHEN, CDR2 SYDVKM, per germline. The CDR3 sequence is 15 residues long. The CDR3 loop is CASSWERTGQRGYTF. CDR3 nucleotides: TGTGCCAGCAGTTGGGAACGGACAGGCCAGCGGGGCTACACCTTC.

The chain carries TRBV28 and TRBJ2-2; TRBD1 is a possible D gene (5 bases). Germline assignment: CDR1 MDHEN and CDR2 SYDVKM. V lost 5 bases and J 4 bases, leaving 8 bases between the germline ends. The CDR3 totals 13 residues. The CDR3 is CASSTQGTGELFF. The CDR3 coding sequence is TGTGCCAGCAGTACCCAGGGCACCGGGGAGCTGTTTTTT.

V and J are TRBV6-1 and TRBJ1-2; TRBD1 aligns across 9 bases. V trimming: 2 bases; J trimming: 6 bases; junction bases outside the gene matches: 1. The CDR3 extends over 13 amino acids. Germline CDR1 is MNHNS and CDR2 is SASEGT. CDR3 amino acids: CASSERDRDGYTF. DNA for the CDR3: TGTGCCAGCAGTGAACGGGACAGGGATGGCTACACCTTC.